The present entry profiles one T cell receptor beta chain with its context. The antigen remains unidentified. CDR1 and CDR2 (germline): SGHRS, YFSETQ. The ends were cut back, 0 bases at V and 1 base at J, with 17 bases in the middle. The CDR3 sequence is 17 residues long. This specimen belongs to a study of shared clonotypes between healthy human individuals. Study outcomes and limitations: Shared clonotypes: about 5% naive CD4, 3% to 3.5% naive CD8, 2% to 2.5% memory CD4, 0.4% to 0.5% memory CD8.

The run depth of the assay was deep. Each replicate PCR on the sorted subsets used 200 ng DNA (approximately 27,000 T cell genomes). The protocol was immunoSEQ multiplex PCR, while the TCRdb copy is restricted to in-frame clones and leaves out a portion. The sample holds 600,000 to 750,000 clones, about 90% seen once. The TCR originated in a young man in good health. Some clones in this sample may be carry-over from other donors' samples. Sequenced sample: memory CD8+ T cells from PBMCs. Sample subset: CD45RO+ cells pooled with CCR7-negative TemRA cells. J is TRBJ2-7 and V is TRBV5-1; D may be TRBD2 (5 bases). CDR3 sequence (DNA): TGCGCCAGCAGCTTGGATTGGGGTAGCGAGGATTCCTACGAGCAGTACTTC. This sequence encodes CASSLDWGSEDSYEQYF.